This entry lists 26 T cell receptor beta chains sequenced from one sample in a study of T cell responses to AZD1222 COVID-19 vaccine. The assay was immunoSEQ multiplex PCR, and TCRdb's table has in-frame clones only and misses some. The table shows about 150,000 clones, with roughly 90% occurring only once. Specimen: peripheral blood, collected 28 days after the second AZD1222 dose. Receptor source: an adult who received the AZD1222 COVID-19 vaccine.

This chain connects TRBV11-2 to TRBJ1-3; maybe TRBD1 (5 bases). Germline assignment: CDR1 SGHAT and CDR2 FQNNGV. V was clipped by 8 bases and J by 3 bases, with 11 bases between them. The CDR3 runs 13 residues. This chain's CDR3 is CASRYGGGNTIYF. The DNA of the CDR3 is TGTGCCAGCCGCTATGGGGGTGGAAACACCATATATTTT.

The chain combines TRBV27 with TRBJ2-7, with D perhaps TRBD1 (6 bases). From germline, CDR1 is MNHEY and CDR2 SMNVEV (reference sequence). Trimming shortened V by 6 bases and J by 1 base, and 10 bases separated the two germline ends. The CDR3 runs 13 residues. Here the CDR3 DNA reads TGTGCCAGCAGAGTGACAGGATCCTACGAGCAGTACTTC. Its translation: CASRVTGSYEQYF.

The rearrangement uses TRBV5-6 and TRBJ1-2; a possible D gene is TRBD1 (5 bases). There are 15 residues in the CDR3. Deletions cut 6 bases from V and 7 bases from J, with 22 bases between. From germline, CDR1 is SGHDT and CDR2 YYEEEE. CDR3 bases: TGTGCCAGCAACAGGCCGGGACGGTTTTCAGCTGGCTACACCTTC. Its translation is CASNRPGRFSAGYTF.

The sample holds one count of this clone. The chain carries TRBV4-1 and TRBJ2-3; no firm D call. The CDR3 covers 14 residues. V was shortened by 2 bases and J by 4 bases, with 10 bases between the two germline ends. Germline V gives CDR1 MGHRA, CDR2 YSYEKL. The CDR3 here is CASSQSEVPDTQYF. The CDR3 DNA sequence: TGCGCCAGCAGCCAATCAGAGGTCCCAGATACGCAGTATTTT.

The rearrangement joins TRBV7-2 to TRBJ2-1, with D uncertain. Deletions cut 5 bases from V and 12 bases from J, with 14 bases between. Looked up from germline, CDR1 is SGHTA and CDR2 is FQGNSA. CDR3 length: 12 residues. The CDR3 nucleotides read TGTGCCAGCAGCCGAGATGGTGGCGGGCAGTTCTTC. This gives the protein CASSRDGGGQFF.

The J gene is TRBJ2-7, the V gene TRBV4-1; TRBD2 aligns across 7 bases. Germline V gene data show CDR1 as MGHRA and CDR2 as YSYEKL. The junction had 9 bases not matched to a gene; V was cut back by 1 base and J by 3 bases. This CDR3 is built from 16 residues. The CDR3 bases are TGCGCCAGCAGCCAAGTAAGCCTAGCGGATAACTACGAGCAGTACTTC. As protein: CASSQVSLADNYEQYF.

The chain combines TRBV5-4 with TRBJ2-1, with D possibly TRBD2 on 8 matching bases. Germline assignment: CDR1 SGHNT and CDR2 YYREEE (reference sequence). V lost 0 bases to trimming and J lost 5 bases, with 12 bases between them. The CDR3 covers 15 residues. The CDR3 nucleotides read TGTGCCAGCAGCTTGGTAGCGGGACAGAACAATGAGCAGTTCTTC. As protein: CASSLVAGQNNEQFF.

The chain employs TRBV5-6 and TRBJ2-1; TRBD2 matches 10 bases. V lost 4 bases to trimming and J lost 9 bases; unmatched junction nucleotides: 10. Germline CDR1 reads SGHDT; CDR2 reads YYEEEE. The CDR3 is made up of 15 amino acids. The DNA for the CDR3 is TGTGCCAGCAGCCCGATGACTAGCGGGCGTGGTGAGCAGTTCTTC. Protein: CASSPMTSGRGEQFF.

This sequence joins TRBV12-3 or TRBV12-4 and TRBJ1-2; perhaps TRBD1 as D (6 bases). This CDR3 has 13 amino acids. V dropped 7 bases and J dropped 7 bases, with 16 bases sitting between them. As DNA, the CDR3 is TGTGCCAGCACCTTAGGGGGAGGCGGTGGCTACACCTTC. Protein: CASTLGGGGGYTF.

The chain combines TRBV5-6 with TRBJ1-5, with 8 bases fitting TRBD1. Germline V gene data show CDR1 as SGHDT and CDR2 as YYEEEE. Losses at the gene ends were 4 bases for V and 5 bases for J; bases not matched to a gene: 5. CDR3 length: 14 amino acids. The CDR3 loop is CASSLTGDHQPQHF. The CDR3 DNA reads TGTGCCAGCAGCCTGACAGGGGATCATCAGCCCCAGCATTTT.

The genes are TRBV7-2 and TRBJ1-1, with TRBD1 identical over 10 bases. The CDR3 is 16 amino acids. Germline trimming cut 4 bases from V and 5 bases from J; bases unmatched to any gene: 10. The germline CDR1 and CDR2 sequences are SGHTA and FQGNSA. CDR3 protein: CASSSTGGRWQTEAFF. As DNA, the CDR3 is TGTGCCAGCAGCTCGACAGGGGGCCGGTGGCAGACTGAAGCTTTCTTT.

A remark on this clone: One junction end disagrees with the germline gene, perhaps due to a read error. The chain recombines TRBV7-7 with TRBJ2-7; possible D gene TRBD2, 6 bases. The CDR3 consists of 15 residues. Germline V CDR1 and CDR2: SSHAT, FNYEAQ (reference sequence). CDR3 sequence (DNA): TGTGCTAGCAGCTTAGATCTGGGACTCAACTACGAGCAGTACTTC. This sequence encodes CASSLDLGLNYEQYF.

This chain connects TRBV5-3 to TRBJ2-7, with D possibly being TRBD1 or TRBD2 (6 bases each). TRBV5-3 is given ORF status, its function remaining uncertain. The length of the CDR3 is 16 residues. V lost 1 base and J 4 bases, leaving 18 bases between the germline ends. The CDR3 loop reads CARSLPTGRREYEQYF. The CDR3 DNA is TGTGCCAGAAGCTTGCCGACAGGTCGGCGGGAATACGAGCAGTACTTC.

The chain couples TRBV5-5 to TRBJ2-1; D is perhaps TRBD1 (5 bases). Germline V gene sequence: CDR1 SGHKS, CDR2 YYEKEE (reference sequence). CDR3 length: 14 residues. V was shortened by 0 bases and J by 4 bases, with 8 bases between the two germline ends. The CDR3 loop is CASSLDRSYNEQFF. Written as DNA, the CDR3 is TGTGCCAGCAGCTTGGACAGGTCTTACAATGAGCAGTTCTTC. The full variable domain, in which reference TRBV5-5 and TRBJ2-1 provide the parts outside the CDR3, is DAGVTQSPTHLIKTRGQQVTLRCSPISGHKSVSWYQQVLGQGPQFIFQYYEKEERGRGNFPDRFSARQFPNYSSELNVNALLLGDSALYLCASSLDRSYNEQFFGPGTRLTVL.

The chain couples TRBV11-3 to TRBJ1-5; perhaps TRBD1 as D (5 bases). Germline values: CDR1 SGHNT, CDR2 YENEEA. The CDR3 is 19 amino acids. V lost 1 base and J 0 bases, leaving 19 bases between the germline ends. In DNA, the CDR3 is TGTGCCAGCAGCTTAGCCGGGGCCGATATGGTCGGTAGCAATCAGCCCCAGCATTTT. It is translated as CASSLAGADMVGSNQPQHF.

The V gene is TRBV11-2, the J gene TRBJ2-2, with unresolved D. Trimming removed 3 bases at V and 4 bases at J, with 12 bases between. Germline CDR1 and CDR2: SGHAT and FQNNGV. The CDR3 consists of 15 residues. Here the CDR3 DNA reads TGTGCCAGCAGCTTGTCGTGGTCGAGCACCGGGGAGCTGTTTTTT. Translation: CASSLSWSSTGELFF.

Notes on this clone: Other DNA sequences within the sample encode an identical CDR3. The chain joins TRBV5-1 to TRBJ1-1; 8 bases line up with TRBD1. This CDR3 comprises 14 residues. Looked up from germline, CDR1 is SGHRS and CDR2 is YFSETQ. V dropped 4 bases and J dropped 5; count of bases not matched to a gene: 7. CDR3 DNA: TGCGCCAGCAGCCTGCAGGGGGCGGGGACTGAAGCTTTCTTT. Encoded protein: CASSLQGAGTEAFF.

The rearrangement links TRBV19 to TRBJ1-1, with no clear D. Trimming stripped 0 bases from V and 7 bases from J, with 9 bases between. CDR3 size: 13 residues. Germline V gives CDR1 LNHDA, CDR2 SQIVND (reference sequence). For the CDR3, the DNA is TGTGCCAGTAGTATAGACAGGCGCCGTGAAGCTTTCTTT. Translated: CASSIDRRREAFF.

The chain employs TRBV4-3 and TRBJ1-5; perhaps TRBD1 as D (5 bases). The CDR3 contains 17 residues. CDR1 is LGHNA and CDR2 is YSLEER in the germline V gene. V was pared by 1 base and J by 3 bases, with 16 bases between. CDR3 in amino acids: CASSQGTGTKVNQPQHF. CDR3 bases: TGCGCCAGCAGCCAAGGCACCGGGACGAAAGTCAATCAGCCCCAGCATTTT.

J is TRBJ1-2 and V is TRBV2, with TRBD1 matching over 7 bases. V dropped 2 bases and J dropped 5; count of bases not matched to a gene: 14. The CDR3 has 17 residues. Germline V gene lookup returns CDR1 SNHLY and CDR2 FYNNEI. The CDR3 bases are TGTGCCAGCAGTGAAACCGAGGGGACAGCACGTTATTATGGCTACACCTTC. Encoded protein: CASSETEGTARYYGYTF.

The gene calls are TRBV5-1 and TRBJ2-7; tentative D call: TRBD2 (5 bases). Germline CDR1 and CDR2: SGHRS and YFSETQ. CDR3 size: 14 residues. Trimming took off 4 bases at V and 7 bases at J, with 18 bases between the two ends. The CDR3 here is CASSRLDGVGEQYF. The CDR3 DNA sequence: TGCGCCAGCAGCCGGTTGGACGGGGTAGGGGAGCAGTACTTC.

This chain joins TRBV11-3 and TRBJ2-3, with 8 bases matching TRBD2. The V gene end was trimmed by 1 base and the J gene end by 2 bases; junction bases not matched to a gene: 5. This CDR3 comprises 16 residues. Germline V gene sequence: CDR1 SGHNT, CDR2 YENEEA. The CDR3, as DNA: TGTGCCAGCAGCTTAGGGCGGGGGGCCCCCACAGATACGCAGTATTTT. Translating gives CASSLGRGAPTDTQYF.

The rearrangement uses TRBV4-2 and TRBJ2-5; 14 bases agree with TRBD2. V gave up 2 bases and J gave up 4 bases; unmatched junction bases: 9. The CDR3 spans 18 residues. Germline V gene data show CDR1 as LGHNA and CDR2 as YNFKEQ. The CDR3 DNA reads as TGTGCCAGCAGCCAATCCGGGACTAGCGGGGGCGGGGGAGAGACCCAGTACTTC. Translating it yields CASSQSGTSGGGGETQYF.

There are a few counts of this clone. The V call is TRBV4-2, the J call TRBJ2-5, with unresolved D. Per germline, CDR1 LGHNA and CDR2 YNFKEQ. This CDR3 is built from 14 residues. Between the trimmed V and J ends, which lost 2 bases and 4 bases, there was a span of 11 bases. The CDR3 bases are TGTGCCAGCAGCCAAATCAGCGATGGAGAGACCCAGTACTTC. It encodes CASSQISDGETQYF.

This sequence joins TRBV28 and TRBJ1-2, with D possibly TRBD1 on 5 matching bases. This CDR3 has 14 residues. CDR1 is MDHEN and CDR2 is SYDVKM in the germline V gene. With 4 bases removed from V and 8 bases from J, the gap between germline ends came to 17 bases. The CDR3 DNA reads TGTGCCAGCAGTTCATCCGGGACTGTGACCGGCTACACCTTC. Its protein product is CASSSSGTVTGYTF.

The V call is TRBV19, the J call TRBJ2-3, with TRBD1 identical over 8 bases. This CDR3 has 13 residues. V shed 8 bases, J shed 4 bases, and the junction held 5 bases outside the gene matches. Germline loops: CDR1 LNHDA, CDR2 SQIVND (reference sequence). Here the CDR3 DNA reads TGTGCCAGTCTGGACAGGGCGGCAGATACGCAGTATTTT. The encoded protein is CASLDRAADTQYF.